The rows below give T cell receptor beta chains drawn from one sample of a study of patients and donors after allogeneic stem cell transplantation. TCRdb re-analysed the RT-PCR reads in MiXCR, keeping a single row per CDR3 protein. The sample records 25,000 or so distinct CDR3 sequences, about 30% being singletons. Sequenced input: blood, either unsorted or a sorted T cell fraction (not recorded which). The source is a human donor who was either an allogeneic HSCT recipient or a stem cell or donor lymphocyte infusion donor (not recorded which). It is not recorded whose cells these are; they may come from a transplant donor. Both conserved end residues are part of each CDR3. D genes are given only for firm matches. Some rows mark clone size as missing; the rest say once, few, many or name a class of expanded clone.

len	abundance	v_gene	j_gene	d_gene	CDR3aa	CDR3nt
17	.	TRBV7-2	TRBJ2-2	.	CASSLVHLASNTGELFF	TGTGCCAGCAGCTTAGTGCATCTAGCGAGTAACACCGGGGAGCTGTTTTTT
13	few	TRBV29-1	TRBJ2-3	TRBD2	CSVWTSGTDTQYF	TGCAGCGTCTGGACTAGCGGCACAGATACGCAGTATTTT
14	.	TRBV19	TRBJ2-5	TRBD1	CASSPPGQGMTQYF	TGTGCCAGTAGTCCTCCGGGACAGGGGATGACCCAGTACTTC
14	.	TRBV12-3/TRBV12-4	TRBJ1-2	TRBD1	CASGRDRALGGYTF	TGTGCCAGCGGGAGGGACAGGGCCTTAGGGGGCTACACCTTC
13	.	TRBV5-8	TRBJ1-2	TRBD1	CASSTTGARGYTF	TGTGCCAGCAGCACTACAGGGGCCAGGGGCTACACCTTC
14	few	TRBV20-1	TRBJ1-2	.	CSARDMDPGHGYTF	TGCAGTGCTAGAGATATGGACCCGGGCCATGGCTACACCTTC
14	.	TRBV20-1	TRBJ1-4	TRBD1	CSARRQGLNEKLFF	TGCAGTGCTAGGAGACAGGGACTTAATGAAAAACTGTTTTTT
15	.	TRBV6-2/TRBV6-3	TRBJ2-1	TRBD1	CASNARDRIPLRQFF	TGTGCCAGCAACGCCCGGGACAGGATACCCCTCAGGCAGTTCTTC
16	large	TRBV20-1	TRBJ2-1	TRBD2	CSARDLSGGADNEQFF	TGCAGTGCTAGAGATCTTAGCGGGGGGGCAGACAATGAGCAGTTCTTC
15	.	TRBV9	TRBJ2-1	.	CASSVGVRNYNEQFF	TGTGCCAGCAGCGTAGGGGTTAGGAACTACAATGAGCAGTTCTTC
13	few	TRBV9	TRBJ1-2	.	CASSVEGENGYTF	TGTGCCAGCAGCGTAGAAGGGGAGAATGGCTACACCTTC
15	few	TRBV20-1	TRBJ2-2	TRBD2	CSARDIWGGTGELFF	TGCAGTGCTAGAGATATCTGGGGGGGAACCGGGGAGCTGTTTTTT
13	.	TRBV7-9	TRBJ2-7	.	CASSQTGTGEQYF	TGTGCCAGCAGCCAGACAGGGACTGGCGAGCAGTACTTC
13	many	TRBV20-1	TRBJ1-2	TRBD1	CSARPTGSYGYTF	TGCAGTGCTAGACCGACAGGGTCCTATGGCTACACCTTC
13	.	TRBV7-2	TRBJ1-2	.	CASSSQASYGYTF	TGTGCCAGCAGCTCACAGGCGTCCTATGGCTACACCTTC
17	few	TRBV20-1	TRBJ1-6	.	CSARDLTGWGYNSPLHF	TGCAGTGCTAGAGATCTTACGGGCTGGGGCTATAATTCACCCCTCCACTTT
13	.	TRBV5-6	TRBJ2-3	TRBD2	CASSFLAADTQYF	TGTGCCAGCAGCTTTCTAGCGGCAGATACGCAGTATTTT
14	few	TRBV5-1	TRBJ2-3	TRBD1	CASSFTGDTDTQYF	TGCGCCAGCAGCTTTACAGGGGACACAGATACGCAGTATTTT
14	medium-sized	TRBV20-1	TRBJ2-5	.	CSARPLGSQETQYF	TGCAGTGCTAGACCTCTGGGCAGTCAAGAGACCCAGTACTTC
13	.	TRBV6-1	TRBJ1-1	.	CASSGGGWAEAFF	TGTGCCAGCAGTGGGGGGGGATGGGCTGAAGCTTTCTTT
13	few	TRBV20-1	TRBJ2-2	.	CSAREGMKGELFF	TGCAGTGCTAGAGAAGGGATGAAGGGGGAGCTGTTTTTT
16	few	TRBV5-1	TRBJ1-1	.	CASGAMSGSSLREAFF	TGCGCCAGCGGAGCAATGAGCGGCTCCTCTCTACGCGAAGCTTTCTTT
13	many	TRBV12-3/TRBV12-4	TRBJ1-2	.	CASSLEALSGYTF	TGTGCCAGCAGTTTAGAGGCCCTTAGTGGCTACACCTTC
13	.	TRBV29-1	TRBJ1-2	.	CSVPAGTNYGYTF	TGCAGCGTCCCTGCAGGGACGAACTATGGCTACACCTTC
13	.	TRBV2	TRBJ2-7	TRBD1	CASSGQGLSEQYF	TGTGCCAGCAGTGGACAGGGTTTGAGCGAGCAGTACTTC
15	.	TRBV7-7	TRBJ2-5	.	CASSQNFRRGETQYF	TGTGCTAGCAGCCAAAATTTTCGGAGGGGGGAGACCCAGTACTTC
15	.	TRBV19	TRBJ1-1	.	CATVAKPEPGTEAFF	TGTGCCACCGTGGCGAAACCAGAGCCCGGCACTGAAGCTTTCTTT
15	.	TRBV7-2	TRBJ2-1	TRBD2	CASRLTSGGLNEQFF	TGTGCCAGCAGACTGACTAGCGGGGGGCTCAATGAGCAGTTCTTC
10	.	TRBV20-1	TRBJ2-3	.	CSAQRITQYF	TGCAGTGCCCAGCGAATTACGCAGTATTTT
18	.	TRBV27	TRBJ2-7	.	CASSPTEGLLPLPYEQYF	TGTGCCAGCAGTCCCACAGAGGGCTTGTTACCCCTACCCTACGAGCAGTACTTC
17	.	TRBV13	TRBJ2-1	TRBD2	CASSFAIGLAGYNEQFF	TGTGCCAGCAGCTTCGCCATCGGACTAGCGGGTTACAATGAGCAGTTCTTC
16	.	TRBV4-3	TRBJ1-4	.	CASSQDWQEDTEKLFF	TGCGCCAGCAGCCAAGACTGGCAGGAGGACACTGAAAAACTGTTTTTT
9	many	TRBV20-1	TRBJ1-1	.	CSAGTGAFF	TGCAGTGCCGGGACCGGAGCTTTCTTT
14	once	TRBV20-1	TRBJ2-3	TRBD2	CSARGLAGTDTQYF	TGCAGTGCTAGGGGGCTAGCGGGAACAGATACGCAGTATTTT
13	.	TRBV20-1	TRBJ1-5	.	CSADADSNQPQHF	TGCAGTGCGGACGCGGACAGTAATCAGCCCCAGCATTTT
13	few	TRBV11-2	TRBJ2-2	.	CASTLGAAGELFF	TGTGCCAGCACCCTTGGGGCGGCCGGGGAGCTGTTTTTT
15	.	TRBV27	TRBJ1-1	.	CASSLWGRWGTEAFF	TGTGCCAGCAGTTTATGGGGCAGGTGGGGCACTGAAGCTTTCTTT